This paragraph covers one T cell receptor (beta chain) sequence. Profiling relied on immunoSEQ multiplex PCR, and the TCRdb table lists in-frame clones only, not all of them. The sample yields fewer than 100,000 clones, roughly 87% seen once. This sample is part of a study of blood T cell repertoires in COVID-19. The sequenced sample was peripheral blood. This receptor was taken from a man in his sixties or seventies with acute or convalescent COVID-19.

CDR3 residues: CAIGDRGWDIQYF. As DNA, the CDR3 is TGTGCCATCGGGGACAGGGGTTGGGACATTCAGTACTTC. The chain recombines TRBV6-5 with TRBJ2-4, with 10 bases fitting TRBD1. CDR3 length: 13 residues. CDR1 MNHEY and CDR2 SVGAGI come from the germline V gene. V trimming: 10 bases; J trimming: 8 bases; junction bases outside the gene matches: 8.